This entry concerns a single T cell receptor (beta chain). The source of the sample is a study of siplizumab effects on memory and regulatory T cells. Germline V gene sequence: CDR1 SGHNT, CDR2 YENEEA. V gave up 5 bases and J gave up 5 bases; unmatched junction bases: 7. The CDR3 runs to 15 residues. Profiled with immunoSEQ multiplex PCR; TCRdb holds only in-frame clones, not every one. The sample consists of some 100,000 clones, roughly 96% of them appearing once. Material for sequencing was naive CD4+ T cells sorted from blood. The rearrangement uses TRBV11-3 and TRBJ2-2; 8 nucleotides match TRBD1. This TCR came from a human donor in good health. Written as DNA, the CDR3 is TGTGCCAGCAGCAAGCAGGGGGCTGGGACCGGGGAGCTGTTTTTT. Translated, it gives CASSKQGAGTGELFF.